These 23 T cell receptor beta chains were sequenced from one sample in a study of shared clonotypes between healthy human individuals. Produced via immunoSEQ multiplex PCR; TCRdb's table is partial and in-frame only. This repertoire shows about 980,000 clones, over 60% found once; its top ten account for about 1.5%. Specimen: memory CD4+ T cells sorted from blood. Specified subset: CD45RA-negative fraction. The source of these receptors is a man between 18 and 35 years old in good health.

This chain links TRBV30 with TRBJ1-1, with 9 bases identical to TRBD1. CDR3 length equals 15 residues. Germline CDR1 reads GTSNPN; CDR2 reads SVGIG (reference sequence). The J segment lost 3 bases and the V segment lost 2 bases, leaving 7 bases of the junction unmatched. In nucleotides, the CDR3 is TGTGCCTGGAGTAGGGGGACAGGGTTCGACACTGAAGCTTTCTTT. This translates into CAWSRGTGFDTEAFF.

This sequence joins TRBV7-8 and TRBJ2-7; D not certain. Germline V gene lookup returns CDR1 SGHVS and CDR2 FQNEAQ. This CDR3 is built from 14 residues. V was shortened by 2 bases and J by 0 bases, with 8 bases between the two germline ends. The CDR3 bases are TGTGCCAGCAGCTTAATGGCTGCCTCCTACGAGCAGTACTTC. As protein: CASSLMAASYEQYF.

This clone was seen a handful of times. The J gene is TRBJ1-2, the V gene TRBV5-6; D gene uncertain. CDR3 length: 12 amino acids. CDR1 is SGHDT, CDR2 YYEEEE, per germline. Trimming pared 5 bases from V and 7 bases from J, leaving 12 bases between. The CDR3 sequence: CASRDQRGGYTF. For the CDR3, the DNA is TGTGCCAGCAGGGACCAGCGGGGTGGCTACACCTTC. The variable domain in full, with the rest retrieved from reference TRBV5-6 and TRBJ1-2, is DAGVTQSPTHLIKTRGQQVTLRCSPKSGHDTVSWYQQALGQGPQFIFQYYEEEERQRGNFPDRFSGHQFPNYSSELNVNALLLGDSALYLCASRDQRGGYTFGSGTRLTVV.

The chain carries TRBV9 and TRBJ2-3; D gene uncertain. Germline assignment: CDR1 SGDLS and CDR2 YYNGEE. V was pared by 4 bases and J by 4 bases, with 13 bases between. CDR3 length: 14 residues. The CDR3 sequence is CASSTRKEADTQYF. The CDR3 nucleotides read TGTGCCAGCAGCACTCGGAAGGAAGCAGATACGCAGTATTTT.

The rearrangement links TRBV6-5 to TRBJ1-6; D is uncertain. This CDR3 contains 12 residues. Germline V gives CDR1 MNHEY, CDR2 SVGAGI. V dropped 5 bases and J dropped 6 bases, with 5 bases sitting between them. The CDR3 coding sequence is TGTGCCAGCAGTACGGGTAATTCACCCCTCCACTTT. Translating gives CASSTGNSPLHF.

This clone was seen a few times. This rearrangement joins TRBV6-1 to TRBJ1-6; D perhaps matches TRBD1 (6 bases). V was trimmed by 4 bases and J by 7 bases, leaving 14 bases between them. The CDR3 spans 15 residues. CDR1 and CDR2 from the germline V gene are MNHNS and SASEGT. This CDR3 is CASSGPDRRNSPLHF. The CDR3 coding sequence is TGTGCCAGCAGTGGCCCCGACAGGCGGAATTCACCCCTCCACTTT.

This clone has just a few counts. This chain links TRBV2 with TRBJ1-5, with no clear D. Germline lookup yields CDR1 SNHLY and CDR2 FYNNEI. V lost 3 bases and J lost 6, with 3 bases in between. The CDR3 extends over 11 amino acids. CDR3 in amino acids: CASSDSQPQHF. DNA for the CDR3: TGTGCCAGCAGTGACAGTCAGCCCCAGCATTTT.

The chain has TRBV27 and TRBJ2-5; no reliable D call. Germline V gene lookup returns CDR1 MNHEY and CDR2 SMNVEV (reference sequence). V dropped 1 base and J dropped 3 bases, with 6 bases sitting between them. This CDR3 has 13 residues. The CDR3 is CASSLLNEETQYF. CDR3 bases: TGTGCCAGCAGTTTATTGAACGAAGAGACCCAGTACTTC.

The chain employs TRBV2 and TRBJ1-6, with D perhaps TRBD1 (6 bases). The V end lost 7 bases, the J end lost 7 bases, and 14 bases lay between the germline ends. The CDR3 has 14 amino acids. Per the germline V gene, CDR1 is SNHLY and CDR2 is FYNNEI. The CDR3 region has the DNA TGTGCCAGCACCGTGGGGGGCCGGAATTCACCCCTCCACTTT. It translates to CASTVGGRNSPLHF.

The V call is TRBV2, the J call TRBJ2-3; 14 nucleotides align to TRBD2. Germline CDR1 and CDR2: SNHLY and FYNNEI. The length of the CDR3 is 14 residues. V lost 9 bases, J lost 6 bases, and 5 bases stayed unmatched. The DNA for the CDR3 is TGTGCCAGGGGGACTAGCGGGAGTTCCGATACGCAGTATTTT. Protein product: CARGTSGSSDTQYF. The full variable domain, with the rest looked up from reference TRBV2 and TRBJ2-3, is EPEVTQTPSHQVTQMGQEVILRCVPISNHLYFYWYRQILGQKVEFLVSFYNNEISEKSEIFDDQFSVERPDGSNFTLKIRSTKLEDSAMYFCARGTSGSSDTQYFGPGTRLTVL.

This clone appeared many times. The CDR3 reads CATSGPKNDNEQFF. CDR3 coding DNA: TGTGCCACCAGTGGCCCCAAGAACGACAATGAGCAGTTCTTC. The chain uses TRBV19 and TRBJ2-1; the D is unclear. The V end was cut by 10 bases, the J end by 5 bases, with 18 bases between. CDR3 size: 14 residues. Per the germline V gene, CDR1 is LNHDA and CDR2 is SQIVND (reference sequence).

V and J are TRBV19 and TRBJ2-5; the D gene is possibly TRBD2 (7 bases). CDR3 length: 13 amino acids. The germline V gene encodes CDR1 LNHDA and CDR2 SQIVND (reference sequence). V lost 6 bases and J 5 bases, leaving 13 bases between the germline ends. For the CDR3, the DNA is TGTGCCAGTAGAAGGGGGGGCGCGGAGACCCAGTACTTC. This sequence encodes CASRRGGAETQYF.

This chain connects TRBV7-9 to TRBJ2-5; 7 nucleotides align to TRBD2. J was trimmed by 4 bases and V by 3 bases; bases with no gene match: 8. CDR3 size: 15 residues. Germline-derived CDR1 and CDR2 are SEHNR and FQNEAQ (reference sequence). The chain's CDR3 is CASSLSGRGGETQYF. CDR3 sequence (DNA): TGTGCCAGCAGCTTGTCGGGGAGGGGTGGAGAGACCCAGTACTTC. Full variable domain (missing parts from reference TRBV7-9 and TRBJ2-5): DTGVSQNPRHKITKRGQNVTFRCDPISEHNRLYWYRQTLGQGPEFLTYFQNEAQLEKSRLLSDRFSAERPKGSFSTLEIQRTEQGDSAMYLCASSLSGRGGETQYFGPGTRLLVL.

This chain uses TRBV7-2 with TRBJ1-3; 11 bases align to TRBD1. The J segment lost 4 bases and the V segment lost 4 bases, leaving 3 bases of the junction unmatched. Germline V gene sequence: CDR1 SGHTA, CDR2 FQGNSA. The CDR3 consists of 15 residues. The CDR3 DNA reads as TGTGCCAGCAGCTCCCGGACAGGGGGCGGAAACACCATATATTTT. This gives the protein CASSSRTGGGNTIYF.

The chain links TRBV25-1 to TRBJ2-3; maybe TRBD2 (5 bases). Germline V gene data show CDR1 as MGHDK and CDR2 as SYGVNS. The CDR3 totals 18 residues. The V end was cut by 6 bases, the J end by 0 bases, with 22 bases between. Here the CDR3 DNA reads TGTGCCAGCAGCCAACCCTCCTTTGCGGAGGCGAGCACAGATACGCAGTATTTT. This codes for CASSQPSFAEASTDTQYF.

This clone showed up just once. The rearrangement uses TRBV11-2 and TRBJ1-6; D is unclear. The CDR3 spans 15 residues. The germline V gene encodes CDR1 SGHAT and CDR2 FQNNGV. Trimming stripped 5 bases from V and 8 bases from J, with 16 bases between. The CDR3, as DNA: TGTGCCAGCAGCCCAGGAGGTGGGTTGTATTCACCCCTCCACTTT. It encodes CASSPGGGLYSPLHF. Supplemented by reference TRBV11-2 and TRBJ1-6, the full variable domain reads EAGVAQSPRYKIIEKRQSVAFWCNPISGHATLYWYQQILGQGPKLLIQFQNNGVVDDSQLPKDRFSAERLKGVDSTLKIQPAKLEDSAVYLCASSPGGGLYSPLHFGNGTRLTVT.

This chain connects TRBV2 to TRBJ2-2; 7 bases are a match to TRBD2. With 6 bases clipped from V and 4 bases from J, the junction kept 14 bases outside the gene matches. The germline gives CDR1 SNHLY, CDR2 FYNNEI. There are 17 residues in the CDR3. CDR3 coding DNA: TGTGCCAGCAGATCACCGGGGAGGGTGGAGAGCACCGGGGAGCTGTTTTTT. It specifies CASRSPGRVESTGELFF.

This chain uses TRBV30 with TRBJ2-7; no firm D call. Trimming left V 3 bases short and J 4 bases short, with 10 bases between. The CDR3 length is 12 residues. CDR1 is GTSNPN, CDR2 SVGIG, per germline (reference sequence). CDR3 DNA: TGTGCCTGGAGCGCCTTCGCGTACGAGCAGTACTTC. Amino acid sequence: CAWSAFAYEQYF. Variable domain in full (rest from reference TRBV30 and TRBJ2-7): SQTIHQWPATLVQPVGSPLSLECTVEGTSNPNLYWYRQAAGRGLQLLFYSVGIGQISSEVPQNLSASRPQDRQFILSSKKLLLSDSGFYLCAWSAFAYEQYFGPGTRLTVT.

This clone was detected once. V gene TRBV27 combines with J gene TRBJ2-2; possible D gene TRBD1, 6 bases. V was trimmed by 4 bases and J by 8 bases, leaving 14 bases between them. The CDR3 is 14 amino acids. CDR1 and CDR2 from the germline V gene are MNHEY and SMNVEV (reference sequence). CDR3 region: CASSSWGRDGELFF. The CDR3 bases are TGTGCCAGCAGTTCATGGGGGCGCGATGGGGAGCTGTTTTTT.

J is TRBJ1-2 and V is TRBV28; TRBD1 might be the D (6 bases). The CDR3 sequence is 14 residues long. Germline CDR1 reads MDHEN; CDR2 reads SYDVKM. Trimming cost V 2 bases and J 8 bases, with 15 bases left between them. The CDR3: CASSLTAPGDGYTF. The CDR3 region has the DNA TGTGCCAGCAGTTTAACAGCCCCAGGGGACGGCTACACCTTC.

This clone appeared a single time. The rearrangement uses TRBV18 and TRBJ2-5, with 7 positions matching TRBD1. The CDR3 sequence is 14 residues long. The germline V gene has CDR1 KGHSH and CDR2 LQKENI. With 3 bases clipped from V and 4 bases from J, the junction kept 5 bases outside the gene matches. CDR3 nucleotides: TGTGCCAGCTCACCTACAGGGGTCGCAGAGACCCAGTACTTC. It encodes CASSPTGVAETQYF.

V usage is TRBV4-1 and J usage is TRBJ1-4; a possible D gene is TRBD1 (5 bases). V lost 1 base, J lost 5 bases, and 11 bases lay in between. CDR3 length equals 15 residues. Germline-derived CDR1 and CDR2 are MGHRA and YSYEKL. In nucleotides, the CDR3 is TGCGCCAGCAGCCAAGTAGGCGGGGGGAATGAAAAACTGTTTTTT. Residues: CASSQVGGGNEKLFF.

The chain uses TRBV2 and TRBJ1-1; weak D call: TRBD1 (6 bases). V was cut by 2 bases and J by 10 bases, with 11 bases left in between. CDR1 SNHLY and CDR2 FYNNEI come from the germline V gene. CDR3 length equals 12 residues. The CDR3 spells CASSEWGAGAFF. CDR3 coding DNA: TGTGCCAGCAGTGAATGGGGGGCAGGAGCTTTCTTT. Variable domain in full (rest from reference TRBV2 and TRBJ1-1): EPEVTQTPSHQVTQMGQEVILRCVPISNHLYFYWYRQILGQKVEFLVSFYNNEISEKSEIFDDQFSVERPDGSNFTLKIRSTKLEDSAMYFCASSEWGAGAFFGQGTRLTVV.